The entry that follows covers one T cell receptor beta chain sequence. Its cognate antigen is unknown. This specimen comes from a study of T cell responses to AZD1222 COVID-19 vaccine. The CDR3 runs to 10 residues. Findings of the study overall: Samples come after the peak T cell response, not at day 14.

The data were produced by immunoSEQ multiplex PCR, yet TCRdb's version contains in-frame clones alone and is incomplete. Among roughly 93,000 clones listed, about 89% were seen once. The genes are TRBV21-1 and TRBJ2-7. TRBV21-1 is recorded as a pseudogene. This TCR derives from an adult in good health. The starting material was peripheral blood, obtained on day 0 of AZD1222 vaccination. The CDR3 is CASSKGEQYF. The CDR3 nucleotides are TGTGCCAGCAGCAAAGGCGAGCAGTACTTC.